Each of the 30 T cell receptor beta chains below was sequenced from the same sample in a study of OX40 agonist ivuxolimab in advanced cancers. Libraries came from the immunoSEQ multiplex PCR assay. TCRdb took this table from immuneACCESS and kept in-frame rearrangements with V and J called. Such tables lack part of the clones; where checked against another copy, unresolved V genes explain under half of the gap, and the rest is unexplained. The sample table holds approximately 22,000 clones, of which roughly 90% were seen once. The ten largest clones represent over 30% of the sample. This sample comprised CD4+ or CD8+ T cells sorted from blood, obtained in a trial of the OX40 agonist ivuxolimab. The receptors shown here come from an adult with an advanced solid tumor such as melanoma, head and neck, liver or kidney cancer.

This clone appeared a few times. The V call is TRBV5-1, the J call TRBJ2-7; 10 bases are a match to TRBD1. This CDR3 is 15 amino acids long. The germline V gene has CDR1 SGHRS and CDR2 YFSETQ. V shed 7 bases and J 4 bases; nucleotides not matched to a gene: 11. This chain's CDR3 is CASWDRDRGTYEQYF. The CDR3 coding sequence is TGCGCCAGCTGGGACCGGGACAGGGGTACGTACGAGCAGTACTTC.

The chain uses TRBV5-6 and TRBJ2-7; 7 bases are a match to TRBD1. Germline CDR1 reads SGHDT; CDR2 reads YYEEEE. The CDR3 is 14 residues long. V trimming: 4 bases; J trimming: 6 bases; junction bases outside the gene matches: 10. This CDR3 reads CASSVGTVTVEQYF. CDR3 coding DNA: TGTGCCAGCAGCGTGGGGACAGTTACCGTCGAGCAGTACTTC.

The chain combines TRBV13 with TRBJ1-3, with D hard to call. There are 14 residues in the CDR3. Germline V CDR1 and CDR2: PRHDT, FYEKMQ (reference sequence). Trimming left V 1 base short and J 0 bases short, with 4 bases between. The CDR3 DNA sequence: TGTGCCAGCAGCTTAGATAGCTCTGGAAACACCATATATTTT. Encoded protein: CASSLDSSGNTIYF.

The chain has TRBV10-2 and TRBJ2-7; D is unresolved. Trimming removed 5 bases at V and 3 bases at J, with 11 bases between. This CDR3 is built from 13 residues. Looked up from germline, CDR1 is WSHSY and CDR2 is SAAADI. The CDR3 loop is CASSRDWNYEQYF. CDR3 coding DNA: TGCGCCAGCAGTCGTGACTGGAACTACGAGCAGTACTTC.

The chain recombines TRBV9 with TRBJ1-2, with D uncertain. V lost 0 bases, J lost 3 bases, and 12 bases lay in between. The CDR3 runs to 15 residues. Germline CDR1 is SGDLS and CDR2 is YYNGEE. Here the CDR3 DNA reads TGTGCCAGCAGCGTAGCTATGGGAGCAGACTATGGCTACACCTTC. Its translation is CASSVAMGADYGYTF.

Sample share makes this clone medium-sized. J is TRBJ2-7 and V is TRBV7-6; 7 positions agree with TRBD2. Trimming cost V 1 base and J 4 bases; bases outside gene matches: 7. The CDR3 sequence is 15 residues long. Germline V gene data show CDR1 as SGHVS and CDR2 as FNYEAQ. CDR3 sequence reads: CASSLGGSPPYEQYF. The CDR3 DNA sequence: TGTGCCAGCAGCTTAGGCGGGAGCCCTCCTTACGAGCAGTACTTC.

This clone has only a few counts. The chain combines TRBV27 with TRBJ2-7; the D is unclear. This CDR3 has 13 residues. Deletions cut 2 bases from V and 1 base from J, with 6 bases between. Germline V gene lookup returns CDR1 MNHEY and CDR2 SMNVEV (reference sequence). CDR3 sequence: CASSLGRSYEQYF. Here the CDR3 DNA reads TGTGCCAGCAGTTTAGGGCGGTCCTACGAGCAGTACTTC.

In DNA, the CDR3 is TGTGCCAGCAGTTACTCGGGCAGCCTGGAGGGCTACACCTTC. Its translation: CASSYSGSLEGYTF. V is TRBV6-5 and J is TRBJ1-2, with D unresolved. V lost 0 bases and J lost 8, with 13 bases in between. Looked up from germline, CDR1 is MNHEY and CDR2 is SVGAGI. The CDR3 is 14 residues long.

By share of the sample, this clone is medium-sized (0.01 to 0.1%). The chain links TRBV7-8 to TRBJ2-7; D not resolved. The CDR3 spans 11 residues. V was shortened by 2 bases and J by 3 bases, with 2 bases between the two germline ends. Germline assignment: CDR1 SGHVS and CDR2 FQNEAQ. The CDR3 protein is CASSLYYEQYF. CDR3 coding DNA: TGTGCCAGCAGCTTATACTACGAGCAGTACTTC.

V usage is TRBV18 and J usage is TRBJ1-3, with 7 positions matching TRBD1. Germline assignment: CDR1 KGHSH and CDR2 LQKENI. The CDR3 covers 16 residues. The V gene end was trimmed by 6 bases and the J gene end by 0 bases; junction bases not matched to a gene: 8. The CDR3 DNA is TGTGCCAGCTCCCCAAGCCAGGGGGGCTCTGGAAACACCATATATTTT. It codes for CASSPSQGGSGNTIYF. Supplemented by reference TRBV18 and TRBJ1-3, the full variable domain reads NAGVMQNPRHLVRRRGQEARLRCSPMKGHSHVYWYRQLPEEGLKFMVYLQKENIIDESGMPKERFSAEFPKEGPSILRIQQVVRGDSAAYFCASSPSQGGSGNTIYFGEGSWLTVV.

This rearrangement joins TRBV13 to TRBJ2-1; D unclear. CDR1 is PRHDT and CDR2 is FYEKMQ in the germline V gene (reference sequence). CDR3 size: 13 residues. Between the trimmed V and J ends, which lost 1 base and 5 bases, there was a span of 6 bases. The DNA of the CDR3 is TGTGCCAGCAGCTTAGAACTTAACAATGAGCAGTTCTTC. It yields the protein CASSLELNNEQFF.

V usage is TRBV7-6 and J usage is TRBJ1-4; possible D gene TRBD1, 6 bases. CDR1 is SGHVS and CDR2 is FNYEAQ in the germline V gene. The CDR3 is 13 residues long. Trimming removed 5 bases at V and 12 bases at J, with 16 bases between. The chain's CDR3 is CASSRGPKGELFF. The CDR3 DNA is TGTGCCAGCAGCCGGGGGCCCAAAGGGGAACTGTTTTTT.

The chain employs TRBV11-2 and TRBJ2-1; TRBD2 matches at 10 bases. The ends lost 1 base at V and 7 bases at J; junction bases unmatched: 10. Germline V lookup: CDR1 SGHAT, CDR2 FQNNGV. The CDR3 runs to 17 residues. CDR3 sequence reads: CASSLGGLAGALNEQFF. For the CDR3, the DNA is TGTGCCAGCAGCTTAGGGGGGCTAGCGGGAGCCCTGAATGAGCAGTTCTTC.

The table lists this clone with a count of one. The CDR3 loop reads CASSYLVGGYEQYF. The CDR3 nucleotides are TGTGCCAGCAGTTACTTAGTCGGGGGGTACGAGCAGTACTTC. This chain connects TRBV27 to TRBJ2-7; TRBD2 agrees at 7 bases. This CDR3 has 14 amino acids. Germline CDR1 is MNHEY and CDR2 is SMNVEV (reference sequence). V shed 4 bases, J shed 4 bases, and the junction held 7 bases outside the gene matches.

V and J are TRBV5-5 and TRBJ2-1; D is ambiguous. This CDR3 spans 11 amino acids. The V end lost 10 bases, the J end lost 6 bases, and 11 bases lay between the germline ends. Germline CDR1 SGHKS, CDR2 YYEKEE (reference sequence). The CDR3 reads CAHMSGNEQFF. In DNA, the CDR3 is TGTGCCCACATGTCGGGCAATGAGCAGTTCTTC.

CDR3 residues: CASSLARLGQVAYEQYF. The CDR3 DNA sequence: TGTGCCAGCAGCTTAGCGCGTTTAGGACAGGTCGCCTACGAGCAGTACTTC. The chain is built from TRBV7-2 and TRBJ2-7; 7 bases are a match to TRBD1. With V trimmed by 0 bases and J by 2 bases, 10 bases remained unmatched. This CDR3 spans 17 amino acids. CDR1 is SGHTA and CDR2 is FQGNSA in the germline V gene.

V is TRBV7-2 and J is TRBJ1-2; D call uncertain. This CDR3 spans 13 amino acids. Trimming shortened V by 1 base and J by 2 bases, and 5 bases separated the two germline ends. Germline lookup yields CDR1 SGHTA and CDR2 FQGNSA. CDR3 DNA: TGTGCCAGCAGCTTAGACGGAAACTATGGCTACACCTTC. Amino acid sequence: CASSLDGNYGYTF.

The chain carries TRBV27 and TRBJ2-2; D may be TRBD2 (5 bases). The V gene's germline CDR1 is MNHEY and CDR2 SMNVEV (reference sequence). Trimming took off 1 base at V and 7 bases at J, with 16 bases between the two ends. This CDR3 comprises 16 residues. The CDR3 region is CASSLYRGSTGGELFF. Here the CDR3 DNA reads TGTGCCAGCAGTTTATATCGAGGGAGTACTGGCGGGGAGCTGTTTTTT.

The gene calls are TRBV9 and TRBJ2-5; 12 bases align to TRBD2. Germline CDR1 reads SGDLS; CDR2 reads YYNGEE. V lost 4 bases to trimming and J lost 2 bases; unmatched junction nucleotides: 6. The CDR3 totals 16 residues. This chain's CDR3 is CASSRGLAGLQETQYF. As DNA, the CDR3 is TGTGCCAGCAGCCGAGGACTAGCGGGATTACAAGAGACCCAGTACTTC.

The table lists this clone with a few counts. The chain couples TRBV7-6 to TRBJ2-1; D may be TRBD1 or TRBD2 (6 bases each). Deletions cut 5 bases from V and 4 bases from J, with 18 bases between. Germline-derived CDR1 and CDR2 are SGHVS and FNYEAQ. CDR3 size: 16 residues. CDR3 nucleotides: TGTGCCAGCAGCGGAATAGGGGGGTTCTCTTACAATGAGCAGTTCTTC. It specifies CASSGIGGFSYNEQFF.

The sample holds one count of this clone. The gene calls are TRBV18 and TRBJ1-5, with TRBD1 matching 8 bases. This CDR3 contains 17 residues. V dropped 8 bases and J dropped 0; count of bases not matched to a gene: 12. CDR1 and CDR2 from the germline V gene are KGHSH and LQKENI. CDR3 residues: CASHRGESIISNQPQHF. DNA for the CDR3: TGTGCCAGCCACAGGGGGGAGAGCATCATTAGCAATCAGCCCCAGCATTTT.

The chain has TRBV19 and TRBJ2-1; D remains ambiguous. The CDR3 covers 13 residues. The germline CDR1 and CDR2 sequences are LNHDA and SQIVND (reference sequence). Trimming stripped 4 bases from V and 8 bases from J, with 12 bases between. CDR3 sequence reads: CASSSYGKDEQFF. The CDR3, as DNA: TGTGCCAGTAGTAGTTACGGAAAGGATGAGCAGTTCTTC.

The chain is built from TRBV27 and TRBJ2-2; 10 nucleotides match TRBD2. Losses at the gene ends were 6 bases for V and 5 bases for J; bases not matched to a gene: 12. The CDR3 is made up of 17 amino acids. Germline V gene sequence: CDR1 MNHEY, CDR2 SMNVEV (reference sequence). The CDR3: CASRGSSGRLHTGELFF. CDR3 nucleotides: TGTGCCAGCAGGGGTTCTAGCGGGAGACTTCATACCGGGGAGCTGTTTTTT.

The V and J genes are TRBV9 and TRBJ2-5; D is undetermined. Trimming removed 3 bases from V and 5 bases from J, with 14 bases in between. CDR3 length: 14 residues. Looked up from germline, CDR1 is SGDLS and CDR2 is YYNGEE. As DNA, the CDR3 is TGTGCCAGCAGCGACCCTCGGCAGAGGGAGACCCAGTACTTC. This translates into CASSDPRQRETQYF.

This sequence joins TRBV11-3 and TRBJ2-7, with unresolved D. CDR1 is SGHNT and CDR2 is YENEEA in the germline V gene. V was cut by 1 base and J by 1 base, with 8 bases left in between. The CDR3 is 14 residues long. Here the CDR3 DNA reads TGTGCCAGCAGCTTAGCGGGCATTTCCTACGAGCAGTACTTC. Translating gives CASSLAGISYEQYF.

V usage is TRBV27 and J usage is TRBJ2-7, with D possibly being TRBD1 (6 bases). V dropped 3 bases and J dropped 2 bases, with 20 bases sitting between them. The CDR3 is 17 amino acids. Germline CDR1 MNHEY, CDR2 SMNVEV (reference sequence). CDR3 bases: TGTGCCAGCAGTTTTGGCGCCCCAAGACCAGGGGCCTACGAGCAGTACTTC. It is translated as CASSFGAPRPGAYEQYF.

The CDR3 nucleotides read TGTGCCAGCAGCCAAGGACAGGGGTTAAGAAACACCATATATTTT. Its protein product is CASSQGQGLRNTIYF. V gene TRBV7-9 combines with J gene TRBJ1-3, with 9 bases lining up with TRBD1. In germline, CDR1 is SEHNR, CDR2 FQNEAQ (reference sequence). The V gene end was trimmed by 5 bases and the J gene end by 5 bases; junction bases not matched to a gene: 7. The CDR3 covers 15 residues.

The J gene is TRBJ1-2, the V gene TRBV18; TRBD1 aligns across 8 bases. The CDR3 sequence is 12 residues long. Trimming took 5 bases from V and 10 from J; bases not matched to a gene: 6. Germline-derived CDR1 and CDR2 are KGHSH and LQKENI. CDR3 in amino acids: CASSGGQASYTF. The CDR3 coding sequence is TGTGCCAGCTCAGGGGGACAGGCGTCCTACACCTTC.

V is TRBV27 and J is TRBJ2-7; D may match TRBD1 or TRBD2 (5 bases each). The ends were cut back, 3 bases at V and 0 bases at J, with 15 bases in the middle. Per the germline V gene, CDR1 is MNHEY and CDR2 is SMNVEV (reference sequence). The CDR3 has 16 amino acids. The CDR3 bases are TGTGCCAGCAGTTTGACCCTCCCAGGGACCTCCTACGAGCAGTACTTC. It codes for CASSLTLPGTSYEQYF.

CDR3 sequence (DNA): TGCAGCGTTGAACCTAGGACCGGCGAACATGGCTACACCTTC. This translates into CSVEPRTGEHGYTF. The chain joins TRBV29-1 to TRBJ1-2; D call uncertain. The length of the CDR3 is 14 residues. Germline V gene data show CDR1 as SQVTM and CDR2 as ANQGSEA. Trimming pared 2 bases from V and 6 bases from J, leaving 16 bases between.